This T cell receptor (beta chain) was identified during a study of vaccination effects on CD4 cells after COVID-19. Study in general: Samples collected post-vaccine were obtained a median of 72 days after the second dose.

ViraFEST used viral peptide pools to expand antigen-specific CD4+ T cells before sequencing. Isolating CD4+ T cells followed approximately 10 days of culture. Two doses of BNT162b2 or mRNA-1273 vaccine were administered to participants. Approximately 2 million PBMC per well received 9 to 10 IU/ml IL-2 and 9 to 10 ug/ml peptides in culture. Researchers swapped half the medium for IL-2 medium on both days 3 and 7. This clone appeared a few times. Its cognate antigen is unknown. Clones were sequenced by immunoSEQ multiplex PCR, and TCRdb holds only the in-frame ones, with some missing. Among some 61,000 clones listed, less than 80% were seen once. Points from the study as a whole: Marked clonal contraction of infection- and vaccine-induced clones was seen late after vaccination.

The V gene lost 1 base and the J gene lost 5 bases, with 14 bases spanning the gap. The CDR3 extends over 16 amino acids. Looked up from germline, CDR1 is SGHVS and CDR2 is FQNEAQ. This chain joins TRBV7-8 and TRBJ2-2; a weak D match, TRBD1 (6 bases). The receptor comes from a human donor who received a COVID-19 vaccine. The specimen comprised CD4+ T cells from PBMCs cultured with HCoV-OC43 spike peptides, sampled after COVID-19 vaccination. Subset specified: HCoV-OC43 spike overlapping peptide pool stimulation. CDR3 amino acids: CASSLVIGGRTGELFF. Here the CDR3 DNA reads TGTGCCAGCAGCTTAGTTATAGGGGGAAGAACCGGGGAGCTGTTTTTT.